The 18 T cell receptor beta chains below come from one sample, sequenced in a study of PD-1 blockade in mismatch repair-deficient tumors. Generated by immunoSEQ multiplex PCR, the TCRdb table keeps only in-frame clones and is missing some. Of tens of thousands of clones listed, approximately 86% are singletons. The sample in question was peripheral blood, obtained 12 weeks after starting pembrolizumab. All receptors come from an adult with mismatch repair-deficient cancer.

The chain recombines TRBV5-4 with TRBJ1-2; maybe TRBD1 (5 bases). Germline CDR1 reads SGHNT; CDR2 reads YYREEE (reference sequence). CDR3 size: 14 residues. V gave up 2 bases and J gave up 6 bases, with 14 bases separating them. The CDR3 nucleotides read TGTGCCAGCAGCTTTTTCGGACAAAGAGATGGCTACACCTTC. Encoded protein: CASSFFGQRDGYTF.

The chain is built from TRBV1 and TRBJ2-5; TRBD2, the table's D call, lacks a check against the DNA. TRBV1 is shown as a pseudogene. The CDR3 totals 18 residues. The CDR3 DNA reads TGCACCAGCAGCCAAGGGGGGGGCGTAAAACCTTCGCAAGAGACCCAGTACTTC. This encodes CTSSQGGGVKPSQETQYF.

V gene TRBV4-1 combines with J gene TRBJ2-7; TRBD1 matches 7 bases. In germline, CDR1 is MGHRA, CDR2 YSYEKL. The CDR3 is 14 residues long. J was trimmed by 7 bases and V by 3 bases; bases with no gene match: 9. CDR3 region: CASSQAQGVGEQYF. The CDR3 nucleotides are TGCGCCAGCAGCCAGGCGCAGGGGGTAGGTGAGCAGTACTTC.

The J gene is TRBJ1-4, the V gene TRBV11-2; a possible D gene is TRBD1 (5 bases). Germline lookup yields CDR1 SGHAT and CDR2 FQNNGV. The CDR3 has 16 residues. Trimming cost V 3 bases and J 3 bases, with 14 bases left between them. CDR3 loop: CASSLGGRGSNEKLFF. The CDR3 DNA sequence: TGTGCCAGCAGCTTGGGGGGTCGGGGGTCTAATGAAAAACTGTTTTTT.

The chain uses TRBV30 and TRBJ1-1; unclear D gene. CDR3 size: 12 residues. Germline V CDR1 and CDR2: GTSNPN, SVGIG (reference sequence). V was clipped by 3 bases and J by 0 bases, with 5 bases between them. CDR3: CAWRQMNTEAFF. The CDR3, as DNA: TGTGCCTGGAGACAAATGAACACTGAAGCTTTCTTT. Full variable domain (outside the CDR3, taken from reference TRBV30 and TRBJ1-1): SQTIHQWPATLVQPVGSPLSLECTVEGTSNPNLYWYRQAAGRGLQLLFYSVGIGQISSEVPQNLSASRPQDRQFILSSKKLLLSDSGFYLCAWRQMNTEAFFGQGTRLTVV.

The rearrangement joins TRBV4-1 to TRBJ2-3, with 9 bases aligning to TRBD1. Germline values: CDR1 MGHRA, CDR2 YSYEKL. The CDR3 totals 17 residues. The V and J ends lost 2 bases and 1 base, in that order; junction bases with no gene match: 7. The CDR3 loop is CASSQLGRDRGTDTQYF. CDR3 DNA sequence: TGCGCCAGCAGCCAACTGGGCCGGGACAGGGGCACAGATACGCAGTATTTT.

This clone was counted a few times. This chain connects TRBV9 to TRBJ2-7; D is undetermined. Germline CDR1 is SGDLS and CDR2 is YYNGEE. The ends were cut back, 0 bases at V and 1 base at J, with 14 bases in the middle. The CDR3 extends over 16 amino acids. The CDR3 DNA is TGTGCCAGCAGCGTAGGGCCCGCTGTGGGATCCTACGAGCAGTACTTC. Encoded protein: CASSVGPAVGSYEQYF.

Within the sample, this clone is medium-sized. The V gene is TRBV30, the J gene TRBJ1-1; possible D gene TRBD1, 6 bases. The length of the CDR3 is 13 residues. Per germline, CDR1 GTSNPN and CDR2 SVGIG (reference sequence). V dropped 5 bases and J dropped 5 bases, with 15 bases sitting between them. CDR3 sequence: CAWALQGETEAFF. The CDR3 DNA follows: TGTGCCTGGGCTTTACAGGGAGAAACTGAAGCTTTCTTT.

The V and J genes are TRBV19 and TRBJ1-5; 7 nucleotides line up with TRBD1. The CDR3 covers 15 residues. Germline-derived CDR1 and CDR2 are LNHDA and SQIVND (reference sequence). The ends lost 3 bases at V and 0 bases at J; junction bases unmatched: 2. Here the CDR3 reads CASSINRGSNQPQHF. The DNA of the CDR3 is TGTGCCAGTAGTATTAACAGGGGTAGCAATCAGCCCCAGCATTTT.

J is TRBJ1-5 and V is TRBV15; TRBD1 matches at 11 bases. Germline trimming cut 5 bases from V and 7 bases from J; bases unmatched to any gene: 4. Per the germline V gene, CDR1 is LNHNV and CDR2 is YYDKDF (reference sequence). CDR3 length: 14 amino acids. The CDR3 DNA is TGTGCCACCAGCCGGACAGGGGGCGGACAGCCCCAGCATTTT. Amino acids: CATSRTGGGQPQHF.

The chain joins TRBV11-2 to TRBJ2-7, with 7 positions matching TRBD1. The V gene's germline CDR1 is SGHAT and CDR2 FQNNGV. The CDR3 has 14 amino acids. The J segment lost 3 bases and the V segment lost 5 bases, leaving 7 bases of the junction unmatched. The CDR3 loop is CASSVGQVNYEQYF. In DNA, the CDR3 is TGTGCCAGCAGCGTCGGACAGGTGAACTACGAGCAGTACTTC.

V gene TRBV6-1 combines with J gene TRBJ2-7; tentatively, D is TRBD1 (5 bases). The germline CDR1 and CDR2 sequences are MNHNS and SASEGT. The germline V and J ends were trimmed by 3 bases and 0 bases, with 9 bases remaining between them. This CDR3 comprises 14 residues. Here the CDR3 DNA reads TGTGCCAGCAGTGACAGGGCCAGCTCCTACGAGCAGTACTTC. Encoded protein: CASSDRASSYEQYF.

The chain employs TRBV11-3 and TRBJ2-1; 14 bases map to TRBD2. The V gene end was trimmed by 5 bases and the J gene end by 10 bases; junction bases not matched to a gene: 7. Germline lookup yields CDR1 SGHNT and CDR2 YENEEA. This CDR3 spans 15 amino acids. The CDR3 loop reads CASSLGLAGGREQFF. DNA of the CDR3: TGTGCCAGCAGCCTAGGACTAGCGGGAGGTCGGGAGCAGTTCTTC.

This clone was observed once. V usage is TRBV30 and J usage is TRBJ2-7, with TRBD2 matching 7 bases. The junction had 9 bases not matched to a gene; V was cut back by 7 bases and J by 3 bases. The CDR3 extends over 13 amino acids. Germline assignment: CDR1 GTSNPN and CDR2 SVGIG (reference sequence). CDR3 sequence reads: CASTRGVGYEQYF. CDR3 sequence (DNA): TGTGCCTCCACCCGGGGGGTAGGCTACGAGCAGTACTTC.

This clone was found a few times. V usage is TRBV15 and J usage is TRBJ2-1; a weak D match, TRBD2 (6 bases). The length of the CDR3 is 15 residues. The V end was cut by 3 bases, the J end by 6 bases, with 15 bases between. Germline CDR1 is LNHNV and CDR2 is YYDKDF (reference sequence). CDR3: CATSSVRDGGNEQFF. DNA of the CDR3: TGTGCCACCAGCAGCGTCCGGGACGGGGGCAATGAGCAGTTCTTC.

This clone was picked up a small number of times. This chain uses TRBV29-1 with TRBJ1-5; weak D call: TRBD1 (5 bases). This CDR3 contains 13 residues. V shed 8 bases and J shed 7 bases, with 18 bases lying between them. Germline V gene lookup returns CDR1 SQVTM and CDR2 ANQGSEA. The CDR3 spells CSSSGGVGQPQHF. The CDR3 bases are TGCAGCTCCTCTGGGGGAGTTGGCCAGCCCCAGCATTTT.

The genes are TRBV29-1 and TRBJ2-5; the D is unclear. Germline V CDR1 and CDR2: SQVTM, ANQGSEA. V was pared by 3 bases and J by 2 bases, with 7 bases between. The CDR3 is 12 residues long. As DNA, the CDR3 is TGCAGCGTTGAGCGCAGTCAAGAGACCCAGTACTTC. Amino acids: CSVERSQETQYF.

This chain uses TRBV18 with TRBJ1-1, with D perhaps TRBD1 (6 bases). Germline V gene sequence: CDR1 KGHSH, CDR2 LQKENI. V was trimmed by 3 bases and J by 4 bases, leaving 12 bases between them. The CDR3 consists of 14 residues. In DNA form, the CDR3 reads TGTGCCAGCTCACCGGGGGGGCTAGGCACTGAAGCTTTCTTT. It is translated as CASSPGGLGTEAFF.